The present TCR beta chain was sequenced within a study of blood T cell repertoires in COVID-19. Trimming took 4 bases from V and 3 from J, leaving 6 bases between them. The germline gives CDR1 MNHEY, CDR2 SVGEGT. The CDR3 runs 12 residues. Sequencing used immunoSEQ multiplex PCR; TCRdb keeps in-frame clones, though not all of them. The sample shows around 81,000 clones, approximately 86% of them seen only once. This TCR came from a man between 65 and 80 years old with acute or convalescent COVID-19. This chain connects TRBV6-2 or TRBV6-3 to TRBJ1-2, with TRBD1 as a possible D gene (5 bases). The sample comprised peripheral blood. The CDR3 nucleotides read TGTGCCAGCAGTTGGGGGGACTATGGCTACACCTTC. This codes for CASSWGDYGYTF.